These 25 T cell receptor beta chains originate from one sample sequenced in a study of post-analysis software for immune sequencing data. Notes on the study in general: In patients, about five TRBV segments were more frequent than in controls, with TRBV5-6, TRBV5-1 and TRBV20-1 among them.

Tagging with unique molecular identifiers was a feature of the TCR beta cDNA libraries. TCRdb passed the PCR reads through MiXCR, listing each CDR3 protein once. The profile covers hundreds of thousands of distinct CDR3 sequences, with less than 40% appearing a single time and under 9% taken by the ten largest. The antigens these receptors bind are not known. Sequenced: blood. The receptors derive from a girl aged 2 to 9 with multiple sclerosis.

This chain links TRBV28 with TRBJ1-4; 7 nucleotides match TRBD1. J was trimmed by 8 bases and V by 6 bases; bases with no gene match: 9. CDR3 length equals 14 residues. Germline-derived CDR1 and CDR2 are MDHEN and SYDVKM. CDR3 coding DNA: TGTGCCAGCAGCATACAGGGGTCAGGGGAAAAACTGTTTTTT. This sequence encodes CASSIQGSGEKLFF.

In this sample, this clonotype turned up a few times. The rearrangement links TRBV7-8 to TRBJ1-4; D unresolved. The CDR3 is made up of 14 amino acids. Trimming shortened V by 2 bases and J by 8 bases, and 12 bases separated the two germline ends. From germline, CDR1 is SGHVS and CDR2 FQNEAQ. CDR3 sequence reads: CASSLPALGEKLFF. DNA for the CDR3: TGTGCCAGCAGCTTACCGGCTCTGGGAGAAAAACTGTTTTTT.

CDR3 sequence: CASSFYRGLYPIGYTF. CDR3 nucleotides: TGTGCCAGCAGCTTCTACCGGGGGCTCTATCCAATCGGCTACACCTTC. V is TRBV7-2 and J is TRBJ1-2; TRBD1 might be the D (6 bases). Per the germline V gene, CDR1 is SGHTA and CDR2 is FQGNSA. The CDR3 has 16 amino acids. Trimming cost V 3 bases and J 8 bases, with 22 bases left between them. The complete variable domain, with remaining parts taken from reference TRBV7-2 and TRBJ1-2, reads GAGVSQSPSNKVTEKGKDVELRCDPISGHTALYWYRQSLGQGLEFLIYFQGNSAPDKSGLPSDRFSAERTGGSVSTLTIQRTQQEDSAVYLCASSFYRGLYPIGYTFGSGTRLTVV.

The chain employs TRBV12-3 or TRBV12-4 and TRBJ2-7; 7 bases agree with TRBD1. The V and J ends lost 6 bases and 9 bases, in that order; junction bases with no gene match: 14. The CDR3 spans 14 residues. In DNA form, the CDR3 reads TGTGCCAGCAGCCCTGGGACAGCCAGGCTGCGGCAGTACTTC. This codes for CASSPGTARLRQYF.

The J gene is TRBJ2-7, the V gene TRBV20-1; 8 nucleotides line up with TRBD1. The CDR3 totals 19 residues. Germline V gene sequence: CDR1 DFQATT, CDR2 SNEGSKA (reference sequence). Trimming at V came to 0 bases and at J to 2 bases, leaving 18 bases not matched to a gene. CDR3 coding DNA: TGCAGTGCTAGAGATCCCAGGGCAGGGGGCCAGGGGGATCCCTACGAGCAGTACTTC. It encodes CSARDPRAGGQGDPYEQYF.

The V call is TRBV29-1, the J call TRBJ2-3; 7 bases line up with TRBD1. Unmatched junction bases numbered 4, after V lost 5 bases and J lost 2 bases. Germline CDR1 SQVTM, CDR2 ANQGSEA. This CDR3 spans 13 amino acids. For the CDR3, the DNA is TGCAGCGTTACCGGACAGGACACAGATACGCAGTATTTT. The encoded protein is CSVTGQDTDTQYF.

This clonotype has a handful of counts. The chain is built from TRBV6-2 or TRBV6-3 and TRBJ2-7, with 9 bases that match TRBD2. Trimming removed 2 bases from V and 3 bases from J; junction bases left unmatched: 8. CDR1 and CDR2 (germline): MNHEY, SVGEGT. The CDR3 loop spans 16 amino acids. CDR3 in DNA: TGTGCCAGCAGTTACGAATCGTTAGCGGGGGACTACGAGCAGTACTTC. It codes for CASSYESLAGDYEQYF.

The V and J genes are TRBV12-5 and TRBJ2-1; TRBD2 aligns across 8 bases. V lost 4 bases, J lost 5 bases, and 4 bases stayed unmatched. There are 14 residues in the CDR3. Germline CDR1 reads LGHNT; CDR2 reads FRNRAP. The CDR3 protein is CASGSGGGNNEQFF. In nucleotides, the CDR3 is TGTGCTAGTGGTTCGGGGGGGGGCAACAATGAGCAGTTCTTC.

The chain joins TRBV4-3 to TRBJ2-7, with a tentative D call TRBD2 (5 bases). The CDR3 sequence is 14 residues long. Germline V lookup: CDR1 LGHNA, CDR2 YSLEER. V gave up 4 bases and J gave up 3 bases, with 13 bases separating them. CDR3 residues: CASSPLPTSYEQYF. The CDR3 DNA sequence: TGCGCCAGCAGCCCCCTCCCTACTAGCTACGAGCAGTACTTC.

This clonotype was detected only a few times. The chain carries TRBV5-8 and TRBJ1-5; D ambiguous. The V and J ends lost 0 bases and 9 bases respectively, with 10 bases between them. The CDR3 extends over 13 amino acids. Germline loops: CDR1 SGHTS, CDR2 YDEGEE. The CDR3 here is CASSLEPTGPQHF. The DNA of the CDR3 is TGTGCCAGCAGCTTGGAGCCCACGGGGCCCCAGCATTTT.

The chain has TRBV29-1 and TRBJ1-2; no definite D call. This CDR3 region has 10 residues. Germline values: CDR1 SQVTM, CDR2 ANQGSEA. Deletions cut 4 bases from V and 8 bases from J, with 8 bases between. The chain's CDR3 is CSVASPGYTF. The CDR3 DNA reads as TGCAGCGTTGCTAGTCCAGGCTACACCTTC.

This chain uses TRBV5-1 with TRBJ2-6, with unresolved D. V lost 3 bases, J lost 0 bases, and 10 bases lay in between. Germline lookup yields CDR1 SGHRS and CDR2 YFSETQ. The CDR3 totals 16 residues. This CDR3 is CASSSGRFSGANVLTF. As DNA, the CDR3 is TGCGCCAGCAGCTCAGGACGTTTCTCTGGGGCCAACGTCCTGACTTTC.

This clonotype showed up many times. This chain links TRBV20-1 with TRBJ2-7; D unresolved. Trimming shortened V by 0 bases and J by 5 bases, and 11 bases separated the two germline ends. Germline-derived CDR1 and CDR2 are DFQATT and SNEGSKA (reference sequence). This CDR3 contains 13 residues. CDR3 protein: CSARDSGRDEQYF. Written as DNA, the CDR3 is TGCAGTGCTAGAGACTCCGGACGGGACGAGCAGTACTTC.

This chain links TRBV27 with TRBJ2-6, with 9 positions matching TRBD1. Trimming cost V 7 bases and J 1 base; bases outside gene matches: 14. The CDR3 loop spans 19 amino acids. Germline V gene data show CDR1 as MNHEY and CDR2 as SMNVEV (reference sequence). In DNA form, the CDR3 reads TGTGCCAGCACCCATTTTCCGGGACAGGGACATTCTGGGGCCAACGTCCTGACTTTC. It specifies CASTHFPGQGHSGANVLTF.

This clonotype has only a few counts. This sequence joins TRBV29-1 and TRBJ1-2; 9 bases line up with TRBD1. CDR3 length: 17 residues. The germline CDR1 and CDR2 sequences are SQVTM and ANQGSEA. The ends lost 4 bases at V and 7 bases at J; junction bases unmatched: 19. The CDR3 DNA reads TGCAGCGTTGTAGCCACTCGGACAGGGGCAGTCTTGACTGGCTACACCTTC. It is translated as CSVVATRTGAVLTGYTF. Full variable domain (outside the CDR3, taken from reference TRBV29-1 and TRBJ1-2): SAVISQKPSRDICQRGTSLTIQCQVDSQVTMMFWYRQQPGQSLTLIATANQGSEATYESGFVIDKFPISRPNLTFSTLTVSNMSPEDSSIYLCSVVATRTGAVLTGYTFGSGTRLTVV.

The rearrangement links TRBV20-1 to TRBJ2-7, with D tentatively TRBD2 (5 bases). Trimming stripped 0 bases from V and 1 base from J, with 13 bases between. The CDR3 runs 15 residues. Germline-derived CDR1 and CDR2 are DFQATT and SNEGSKA (reference sequence). CDR3: CSAREIARSSYEQYF. Written as DNA, the CDR3 is TGCAGTGCTAGAGAGATAGCGCGGTCTTCCTACGAGCAGTACTTC.

In its sample, this clonotype was seen a few times. This chain links TRBV6-1 with TRBJ2-4, with D tentatively TRBD1 (5 bases). Near its end, the DNA agrees better with TRBJ2-7, so the J call may be wrong. The CDR3 is 15 amino acids. The germline V gene encodes CDR1 MNHNS and CDR2 SASEGT. CDR3 in DNA: TGTGCCAGCAGTGAAGCGCTCAGGGTCCCGAACGAGCAGTACTTC. Its protein product is CASSEALRVPNEQYF.

This clonotype was seen only a few times. The chain combines TRBV27 with TRBJ2-7, with no clear D. The germline V and J ends were trimmed by 5 bases and 3 bases, with 17 bases remaining between them. Germline lookup yields CDR1 MNHEY and CDR2 SMNVEV (reference sequence). This CDR3 is built from 15 residues. The CDR3, as DNA: TGTGCCAGCAGTCCGCAAAGCCCGTTTATCTACGAGCAGTACTTC. Its translation: CASSPQSPFIYEQYF.

This clonotype was detected a few times. This sequence joins TRBV5-1 and TRBJ2-7, with TRBD1 identical over 8 bases. The ends lost 0 bases at V and 0 bases at J; junction bases unmatched: 2. In germline, CDR1 is SGHRS, CDR2 YFSETQ. This CDR3 spans 15 amino acids. The CDR3 reads CASSLGDRNSYEQYF. For the CDR3, the DNA is TGCGCCAGCAGCTTGGGGGACAGGAACTCCTACGAGCAGTACTTC.

This clonotype was counted only a few times. The V call is TRBV29-1, the J call TRBJ2-7; no firm D call. This CDR3 is built from 11 residues. V lost 5 bases to trimming and J lost 3 bases, with 8 bases between them. CDR1 and CDR2 (germline): SQVTM, ANQGSEA. The CDR3 reads CSVLDGYEQYF. Here the CDR3 DNA reads TGCAGCGTTCTAGACGGCTACGAGCAGTACTTC.

In its sample, this clonotype was seen a few times. This chain joins TRBV21-1 and TRBJ2-7; the table's D call, TRBD2, has no DNA check behind it. TRBV21-1 is labeled a pseudogene. The CDR3 runs to 12 residues. The CDR3 loop is CASSEGGYEQYF. CDR3 nucleotides: TGTGCCAGCAGCGAGGGCGGTTACGAGCAGTACTTC.

The CDR3 DNA reads TGCAGTGCTCGGGGACTAGCGGGAGGCTCCCCGGGGTTCTTC. It specifies CSARGLAGGSPGFF. The chain joins TRBV20-1 to TRBJ2-1; 15 bases line up with TRBD2. Trimming took 5 bases from V and 15 from J; bases not matched to a gene: 11. The CDR3 sequence is 14 residues long. Germline V gives CDR1 DFQATT, CDR2 SNEGSKA (reference sequence).

The rearrangement joins TRBV12-3 or TRBV12-4 to TRBJ2-3, with a possible D match to TRBD1 (5 bases). The CDR3 extends over 13 amino acids. Trimming removed 7 bases at V and 1 base at J, with 9 bases between. CDR3 DNA: TGTGCCAGCACCCTGACAGGCACAGATACGCAGTATTTT. It translates to CASTLTGTDTQYF.

This clonotype was detected only a few times. V and J are TRBV7-6 and TRBJ2-1; D remains unclear. This CDR3 contains 17 residues. The V and J ends lost 2 bases and 0 bases respectively, with 14 bases between them. Germline assignment: CDR1 SGHVS and CDR2 FNYEAQ. For the CDR3, the DNA is TGTGCCAGCAGCTTAAAACCCCCCGACCCCTCCTACAATGAGCAGTTCTTC. This encodes CASSLKPPDPSYNEQFF. Together with reference TRBV7-6 and TRBJ2-1, the CDR3 gives the full variable domain: GAGVSQSPRYKVTKRGQDVALRCDPISGHVSLYWYRQALGQGPEFLTYFNYEAQQDKSGLPNDRFSAERPEGSISTLTIQRTEQRDSAMYRCASSLKPPDPSYNEQFFGPGTRLTVL.

The genes are TRBV7-9 and TRBJ2-1; possibly TRBD1 or TRBD2 for D (10 bases each). There are 24 residues in the CDR3. V gave up 5 bases and J gave up 0 bases, with 38 bases separating them. Germline-derived CDR1 and CDR2 are SEHNR and FQNEAQ (reference sequence). DNA of the CDR3: TGTGCCAGCAGCCCCAGGCGCCGGGACAGGGGACTAGCGTTTCACAACCTCTCCTACAATGAGCAGTTCTTC. Translating it yields CASSPRRRDRGLAFHNLSYNEQFF.